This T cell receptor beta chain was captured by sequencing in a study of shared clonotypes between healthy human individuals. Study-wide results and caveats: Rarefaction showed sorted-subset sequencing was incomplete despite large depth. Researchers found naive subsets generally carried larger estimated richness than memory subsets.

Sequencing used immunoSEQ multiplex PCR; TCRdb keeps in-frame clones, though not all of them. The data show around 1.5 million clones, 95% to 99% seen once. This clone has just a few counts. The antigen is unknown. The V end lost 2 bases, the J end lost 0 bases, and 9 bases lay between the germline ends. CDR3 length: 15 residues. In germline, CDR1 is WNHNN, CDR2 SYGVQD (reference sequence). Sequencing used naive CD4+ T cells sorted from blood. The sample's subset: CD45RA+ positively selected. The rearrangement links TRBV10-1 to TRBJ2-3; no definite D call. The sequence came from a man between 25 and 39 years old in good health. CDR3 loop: CASSEVLTSTDTQYF. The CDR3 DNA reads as TGCGCCAGCAGTGAGGTGCTAACTAGCACAGATACGCAGTATTTT.